Listed below are T cell receptor beta chains from one sample, sequenced in a study of blood T cell repertoires in COVID-19. The assay was immunoSEQ multiplex PCR, and TCRdb's table has in-frame clones only and misses some. The sample contains about 390,000 clones, 70% to 90% of which appear only once. The sample consisted of peripheral blood. The receptors here all came from a woman aged 55-70 years with COVID-19, enrolled during active disease. CDR3s include the opening cysteine and the closing phenylalanine or tryptophan. D genes are given only for firm matches. Not all rows give a size; the values are once, few, many and, for expanded clones, a class.

d_call: -; v_call: TRBV11-1; j_call: TRBJ1-6; clone_size: -; cdr3_nt: TGTGCCAGCAGCGTACAGGGTAATTCACCCCTCCACTTT; cdr3_aa: CASSVQGNSPLHF
d_call: -; v_call: TRBV6-4; j_call: TRBJ1-2; clone_size: -; cdr3_nt: TGTGCCAGCAGTGACTCCGGGAGCTACACCTTC; cdr3_aa: CASSDSGSYTF
d_call: TRBD1; v_call: TRBV6-6; j_call: TRBJ1-1; clone_size: -; cdr3_nt: TGTGCCAGCAGAGCAATGACAGGGGTTAACACTGAAGCTTTCTTT; cdr3_aa: CASRAMTGVNTEAFF
d_call: TRBD1; v_call: TRBV28; j_call: TRBJ1-2; clone_size: -; cdr3_nt: TGTGCCAGCAGTTCCCCTAGGACAGGAAAAGGGTCCTATGGCTACACCTTC; cdr3_aa: CASSSPRTGKGSYGYTF
d_call: TRBD1; v_call: TRBV7-8; j_call: TRBJ1-4; clone_size: few; cdr3_nt: TGTGCCAGCAGCTTATTTGAAGCCAGGGGGCGCGAAAAACTGTTTTTT; cdr3_aa: CASSLFEARGREKLFF
d_call: TRBD2; v_call: TRBV3-1/TRBV3-2; j_call: TRBJ2-2; clone_size: -; cdr3_nt: TGTGCCAGCAGCCCTCCCCTAGCGGGGGGAACAAAGACCGGGGAGCTGTTTTTT; cdr3_aa: CASSPPLAGGTKTGELFF
d_call: TRBD1; v_call: TRBV5-5; j_call: TRBJ1-2; clone_size: -; cdr3_nt: TGTGCCAGCAGCTTTTGGACAGGGTCTAGCTATGGCTACACCTTC; cdr3_aa: CASSFWTGSSYGYTF
d_call: -; v_call: TRBV15; j_call: TRBJ2-7; clone_size: -; cdr3_nt: TGTGCCACCAGCAAGATTTCCGGGACACCCGCCTACGAGCAGTACTTC; cdr3_aa: CATSKISGTPAYEQYF
d_call: -; v_call: TRBV3-1/TRBV3-2; j_call: TRBJ1-3; clone_size: once; cdr3_nt: TGTGCCAGCAGCCGTGCTGGGAGCTCTGGAAACACCATATATTTT; cdr3_aa: CASSRAGSSGNTIYF
d_call: TRBD1; v_call: TRBV6-5; j_call: TRBJ2-5; clone_size: -; cdr3_nt: TGTGCCAGCATCCGGACAGGGCAAGAGACCCAGTACTTC; cdr3_aa: CASIRTGQETQYF
d_call: TRBD1; v_call: TRBV5-1; j_call: TRBJ1-1; clone_size: -; cdr3_nt: TGCGCCAGCAGCTTGGCCGGAGGACAGGGGGCGCGGATAACTGAAGCTTTCTTT; cdr3_aa: CASSLAGGQGARITEAFF
d_call: -; v_call: TRBV18; j_call: TRBJ1-2; clone_size: -; cdr3_nt: TGTGCCAGCTCACCTGTCCTTACCGGGGAAGGCTACACCTTC; cdr3_aa: CASSPVLTGEGYTF
d_call: TRBD1; v_call: TRBV3-1/TRBV3-2; j_call: TRBJ2-7; clone_size: few; cdr3_nt: TGTGCCAGCAGCCAAGCGGGACAGGGAGGGTACGAGCAGTACTTC; cdr3_aa: CASSQAGQGGYEQYF
d_call: -; v_call: TRBV5-1; j_call: TRBJ1-2; clone_size: -; cdr3_nt: TGCGCCAGCAGCTTACCAGGGGAAGGCTACACCTTC; cdr3_aa: CASSLPGEGYTF
d_call: -; v_call: TRBV7-2; j_call: TRBJ2-7; clone_size: -; cdr3_nt: TGTGCCAGCAGCCCAGGATTCGAGCAGTACTTC; cdr3_aa: CASSPGFEQYF
d_call: -; v_call: TRBV3-1/TRBV3-2; j_call: TRBJ1-2; clone_size: -; cdr3_nt: TGTGCCAGCAGCCAAGGCAACGGGTATGGCTACACCTTC; cdr3_aa: CASSQGNGYGYTF
d_call: -; v_call: TRBV9; j_call: TRBJ2-2; clone_size: -; cdr3_nt: TGTGCCAGCTCCGAGGGCATTCACACCGGGGAGCTGTTTTTT; cdr3_aa: CASSEGIHTGELFF
d_call: -; v_call: TRBV3-1/TRBV3-2; j_call: TRBJ2-7; clone_size: -; cdr3_nt: TGTGCCAGCAGCCAGTCAGGGTATCCAGTCGAGCAGTACTTC; cdr3_aa: CASSQSGYPVEQYF
d_call: -; v_call: TRBV28; j_call: TRBJ2-7; clone_size: -; cdr3_nt: TGTGCCAGCAGGTTTTCAGGGGCCTACGAGCAGTACTTC; cdr3_aa: CASRFSGAYEQYF